This passage covers 24 T cell receptor beta chains from one sample sequenced in a study of beta chain features in type 1 diabetes. Of the isolated RNA, all was reverse transcribed, and so the sequenced material was expressed TCRB transcripts. The method was immunoSEQ multiplex PCR; TCRdb's version includes in-frame clones alone and lacks a portion of them. This sample has hundreds of thousands of clones; around 15% occur once, and the top ten carry 0.09% to 0.095%. Material: naive CD4+ T cells from blood. The receptor source for this set is a man aged 18-30 years in good health.

This clone has only a few counts. This chain uses TRBV6-5 with TRBJ2-4, with TRBD1 as a possible D gene (6 bases). Germline assignment: CDR1 MNHEY and CDR2 SVGAGI. The CDR3 is 14 residues long. The V gene lost 8 bases and the J gene lost 1 base, with 12 bases spanning the gap. CDR3 sequence reads: CASLRGTAKNIQYF. CDR3 coding DNA: TGTGCCAGCTTGAGGGGGACCGCCAAAAACATTCAGTACTTC.

This chain uses TRBV29-1 with TRBJ1-1; D not certain. The V gene's germline CDR1 is SQVTM and CDR2 ANQGSEA. This CDR3 spans 12 amino acids. Trimming stripped 1 base from V and 11 bases from J, with 14 bases between. The CDR3 sequence: CSVEGGQIEAFF. The CDR3 coding sequence is TGCAGCGTTGAAGGTGGGCAAATTGAGGCTTTCTTT.

This clone occurred a few times. The chain uses TRBV18 and TRBJ2-2; a weak D match, TRBD1 (5 bases). The length of the CDR3 is 14 residues. V was cut by 1 base and J by 3 bases, with 6 bases left in between. CDR1 and CDR2 (germline): KGHSH, LQKENI. Here the CDR3 DNA reads TGTGCCAGCTCACCACTACAGGACACCGGGGAGCTGTTTTTT. This sequence encodes CASSPLQDTGELFF.

This clone was counted a few times. This chain links TRBV14 with TRBJ1-1; D might be TRBD1 (5 bases). From germline, CDR1 is SGHDN and CDR2 FVKESK. This CDR3 is built from 15 residues. V was trimmed by 1 base and J by 4 bases, leaving 13 bases between them. This CDR3 is CASSQVYGAPTEAFF. The CDR3 DNA reads as TGTGCCAGCAGCCAAGTTTACGGGGCCCCCACTGAAGCTTTCTTT.

With respect to this clone: The same CDR3 can be traced to other DNA sequences in this sample. This chain uses TRBV5-1 with TRBJ2-7; D unclear. Germline assignment: CDR1 SGHRS and CDR2 YFSETQ. The CDR3 runs to 11 residues. V was clipped by 4 bases and J by 3 bases, with 5 bases between them. In DNA form, the CDR3 reads TGCGCCAGCAGCGCAGACTACGAGCAGTACTTC. This sequence encodes CASSADYEQYF.

Note on this clone: One end of the junction does not line up with germline, which may come from a read error. The chain recombines TRBV6-1 with TRBJ2-7, with TRBD2 as a possible D gene (5 bases). Germline lookup yields CDR1 MNHNS and CDR2 SASEGT. The length of the CDR3 is 15 residues. The CDR3 loop is CASREAYSAAYEQYF. For the CDR3, the DNA is TGTGCCAGCAGAGAAGCTTATAGCGCTGCCTACGAGCAGTACTTC.

This clone occurred a few times. The chain is built from TRBV4-2 and TRBJ2-7; possibly TRBD1 or TRBD2 for D (5 bases each). The length of the CDR3 is 16 residues. V shed 0 bases and J shed 6 bases, with 18 bases lying between them. Germline assignment: CDR1 LGHNA and CDR2 YNFKEQ. The CDR3 sequence is CASSQEGESRGIEQYF. The CDR3 nucleotides read TGTGCCAGCAGCCAAGAAGGGGAGTCGAGGGGTATCGAGCAGTACTTC.

This clone was counted only a few times. V gene TRBV7-9 combines with J gene TRBJ1-2; 8 bases align to TRBD1. Trimming cost V 5 bases and J 7 bases; bases outside gene matches: 9. Per the germline V gene, CDR1 is SEHNR and CDR2 is FQNEAQ (reference sequence). This CDR3 has 14 amino acids. CDR3 coding DNA: TGTGCCAGCAGCCCTCTACAGGGGGACGGTGGCTACACCTTC. Translation: CASSPLQGDGGYTF.

The rearrangement uses TRBV7-2 and TRBJ2-1; 11 bases match TRBD2. J lost 10 bases, V lost 7 bases, and 9 bases had no gene match. The CDR3 length is 14 residues. Germline V gene sequence: CDR1 SGHTA, CDR2 FQGNSA. The CDR3 DNA reads as TGTGCCAGCATAGGTGGTAGCGGGAGGGCCGAGCAGTTCTTC. Translated: CASIGGSGRAEQFF.

There are a few counts of this clone. The sample has other DNA sequences that encode this CDR3 too. The gene calls are TRBV6-6 and TRBJ2-5, with unresolved D. Germline V lookup: CDR1 MNHNY, CDR2 SVGAGI (reference sequence). Trimming took 0 bases from V and 5 from J, leaving 4 bases between them. The CDR3 spans 12 residues. The CDR3 nucleotides read TGTGCCAGCAGTTACTCGAGGGAGACCCAGTACTTC. Translation gives CASSYSRETQYF.

This sequence joins TRBV5-1 and TRBJ2-5; 8 bases agree with TRBD1. Germline lookup yields CDR1 SGHRS and CDR2 YFSETQ. V trimming: 4 bases; J trimming: 4 bases; junction bases outside the gene matches: 9. The CDR3 spans 15 residues. The DNA for the CDR3 is TGCGCCAGCAGCCGATCCGACAGGGGACGAGAGACCCAGTACTTC. Its protein is CASSRSDRGRETQYF. The entire variable domain, with the rest obtained from reference TRBV5-1 and TRBJ2-5, is as follows: KAGVTQTPRYLIKTRGQQVTLSCSPISGHRSVSWYQQTPGQGLQFLFEYFSETQRNKGNFPGRFSGRQFSNSRSEMNVSTLELGDSALYLCASSRSDRGRETQYFGPGTRLLVL.

This clone showed up just a few times. The chain links TRBV27 to TRBJ2-1, with D perhaps TRBD1 (6 bases). Per the germline V gene, CDR1 is MNHEY and CDR2 is SMNVEV (reference sequence). The ends were cut back, 6 bases at V and 5 bases at J, with 20 bases in the middle. The CDR3 totals 16 residues. CDR3 sequence (DNA): TGTGCCAGCAGGCTCGGCGGACAGAACCCGAACAATGAGCAGTTCTTC. Protein: CASRLGGQNPNNEQFF.

V gene TRBV21-1 combines with J gene TRBJ1-5. TRBV21-1 is a pseudogene locus. The CDR3 runs 16 residues. CDR3 sequence reads: CASRDIKHVGGQPQHF. CDR3 nucleotide sequence: TGTGCCAGCAGAGACATCAAACATGTGGGGGGTCAGCCCCAGCATTTT.

This clone has just a few counts. The gene calls are TRBV10-3 and TRBJ1-4; D is perhaps TRBD1 (5 bases). The CDR3 consists of 14 residues. V gave up 7 bases and J gave up 0 bases, with 9 bases separating them. CDR1 and CDR2 from the germline V gene are ENHRY and SYGVKD. CDR3 bases: TGTGCCATCAAGCCAGGGTCAACTAATGAAAAACTGTTTTTT. It yields the protein CAIKPGSTNEKLFF.

The chain employs TRBV5-1 and TRBJ2-5; D uncertain. Trimming shortened V by 0 bases and J by 3 bases, and 3 bases separated the two germline ends. Germline lookup yields CDR1 SGHRS and CDR2 YFSETQ. The CDR3 length is 12 residues. The CDR3: CASSLAKETQYF. In DNA form, the CDR3 reads TGCGCCAGCAGCTTGGCTAAAGAGACCCAGTACTTC.

This chain links TRBV7-2 with TRBJ1-2; D is possibly TRBD1 (6 bases). CDR3 length equals 14 residues. V was trimmed by 4 bases and J by 3 bases, leaving 12 bases between them. Germline CDR1 and CDR2: SGHTA and FQGNSA. CDR3 residues: CASSSYREYYGYTF. The CDR3 nucleotides are TGTGCCAGCAGCTCATACAGGGAATACTATGGCTACACCTTC.

CDR3 nucleotides: TGTGCCAGCAGCCCCAAAAACTACGAGCAGTACTTC. This codes for CASSPKNYEQYF. The genes are TRBV7-9 and TRBJ2-7; D not resolved. The CDR3 loop spans 12 amino acids. The germline V gene has CDR1 SEHNR and CDR2 FQNEAQ (reference sequence). V gave up 5 bases and J gave up 3 bases, with 8 bases separating them.

This clone showed up just a few times. The CDR3 DNA sequence: TGTGCCAGCAGCCAAGAGGTAGGAGGCACAGATACGCAGTATTTT. It codes for CASSQEVGGTDTQYF. This chain connects TRBV4-2 to TRBJ2-3; D gene ambiguous. Trimming took 0 bases from V and 1 from J, leaving 8 bases between them. CDR3 length equals 15 residues. CDR1 and CDR2 (germline): LGHNA, YNFKEQ.

In this sample, this clone turned up once. This chain links TRBV6-5 with TRBJ2-7; the match to TRBD1 covers 9 bases. With 5 bases clipped from V and 5 bases from J, the junction kept 10 bases outside the gene matches. This CDR3 is built from 15 residues. The germline V gene has CDR1 MNHEY and CDR2 SVGAGI. The CDR3 region has the DNA TGTGCCAGCAGTGCCCCCGGGACAGGGAAAGACGAGCAGTACTTC. It is translated as CASSAPGTGKDEQYF.

This clone was counted only a few times. The chain employs TRBV2 and TRBJ2-5, with 13 bases that match TRBD2. CDR1 is SNHLY and CDR2 is FYNNEI in the germline V gene. This CDR3 has 16 residues. J was trimmed by 5 bases and V by 3 bases; bases with no gene match: 6. CDR3 DNA: TGTGCCAGCAGTGAGGTCAGGACTAGCGGGAGTGAGACCCAGTACTTC. This sequence encodes CASSEVRTSGSETQYF.

Concerning this clone: In the same sample, other DNA sequences code for this CDR3. The J gene is TRBJ2-6, the V gene TRBV9; 8 bases match TRBD1. Germline trimming cut 2 bases from V and 2 bases from J; bases unmatched to any gene: 0. CDR1 and CDR2 (germline): SGDLS, YYNGEE. CDR3 length equals 15 residues. In nucleotides, the CDR3 is TGTGCCAGCAGCGTGGACAGGGCTGGGGCCAACGTCCTGACTTTC. It specifies CASSVDRAGANVLTF.

The genes are TRBV7-8 and TRBJ1-2, with TRBD1 identical over 7 bases. Germline V gene lookup returns CDR1 SGHVS and CDR2 FQNEAQ. Trimming cost V 2 bases and J 6 bases; bases outside gene matches: 9. CDR3 length: 15 amino acids. This CDR3 reads CASSLTGGGWNGYTF. CDR3 DNA sequence: TGTGCCAGCAGCTTAACAGGAGGGGGCTGGAATGGCTACACCTTC.

The rearrangement joins TRBV4-2 to TRBJ2-3, with D perhaps assigned TRBD1 or TRBD2 (5 bases each). This CDR3 has 15 amino acids. V dropped 4 bases and J dropped 6 bases, with 17 bases sitting between them. From germline, CDR1 is LGHNA and CDR2 YNFKEQ. The CDR3 region is CASSPQVGVHDTQYF. CDR3 bases: TGTGCCAGCAGCCCCCAAGTGGGGGTGCACGATACGCAGTATTTT.

This clone has more than one count but fewer than ten. The V call is TRBV5-1, the J call TRBJ2-5; D is perhaps TRBD2 (6 bases). The CDR3 is 14 amino acids. Germline V gene sequence: CDR1 SGHRS, CDR2 YFSETQ. With 4 bases removed from V and 1 base from J, the gap between germline ends came to 11 bases. CDR3 nucleotide sequence: TGCGCCAGCAGCCGCACTAGCTCCCAAGAGACCCAGTACTTC. This translates into CASSRTSSQETQYF.